Listed below are T cell receptor beta chains from one sample, sequenced in a study of PD-1 blockade in classical Hodgkin lymphoma. The protocol was immunoSEQ multiplex PCR, while the TCRdb copy is restricted to in-frame clones and leaves out a portion. The sample includes fewer than 95,000 clones, 83% of them seen just once. This specimen consisted of peripheral blood mononuclear cells (PBMCs), obtained before the fourth cycle of nivolumab. All receptors derive from a human donor with classical Hodgkin lymphoma. CDR3s leave out the opening cysteine and the closing phenylalanine or tryptophan. Each record gives: J gene, V gene, clone size, CDR3 protein. Size tells how often a clone was seen (once, few, many) or the class of an expanded clone, and some rows leave it out.

j_call: TRBJ2-5; v_call: TRBV11-2; clone_size: NA; cdr3_aa: ASSSPLETQY
j_call: TRBJ2-7; v_call: TRBV28; clone_size: NA; cdr3_aa: ASSLGAAGTYEQY
j_call: TRBJ2-5; v_call: TRBV14; clone_size: NA; cdr3_aa: ASSQIAGGLLQETQY
j_call: TRBJ1-5; v_call: TRBV5-1; clone_size: NA; cdr3_aa: ASSLGPNQPQH
j_call: TRBJ2-7; v_call: TRBV5-4; clone_size: NA; cdr3_aa: ASSPQVGEVSEQY
j_call: TRBJ2-3; v_call: TRBV7-2; clone_size: once; cdr3_aa: ASSSSSYTDTQY
j_call: TRBJ2-7; v_call: TRBV5-1; clone_size: few; cdr3_aa: ASSLGQINYEQY
j_call: TRBJ2-7; v_call: TRBV5-1; clone_size: NA; cdr3_aa: ASSLASGVSYEQY
j_call: TRBJ1-1; v_call: TRBV4-3; clone_size: NA; cdr3_aa: ASSQRQGGEAF
j_call: TRBJ1-1; v_call: TRBV18; clone_size: NA; cdr3_aa: ASSPVSRGPNTEAF
j_call: TRBJ2-2; v_call: TRBV7-2; clone_size: few; cdr3_aa: ASQRDGSLGGELF
j_call: TRBJ1-2; v_call: TRBV30; clone_size: NA; cdr3_aa: AWSVSNRVGYT
j_call: TRBJ1-1; v_call: TRBV10-3; clone_size: NA; cdr3_aa: AISTGVGAEAF
j_call: TRBJ2-2; v_call: TRBV5-1; clone_size: NA; cdr3_aa: ASSSLAGGGTGELF
j_call: TRBJ2-7; v_call: TRBV11-3; clone_size: NA; cdr3_aa: ASSPGGTGRNYEQY
j_call: TRBJ2-5; v_call: TRBV9; clone_size: NA; cdr3_aa: ASSRREPGETQY
j_call: TRBJ2-7; v_call: TRBV5-1; clone_size: NA; cdr3_aa: ASSSITGGPYEQY
j_call: TRBJ2-3; v_call: TRBV5-4; clone_size: NA; cdr3_aa: ASSPGTSGFQTQY
j_call: TRBJ2-7; v_call: TRBV5-1; clone_size: NA; cdr3_aa: ASSLGGPRSGGPEQY
j_call: TRBJ2-5; v_call: TRBV19; clone_size: NA; cdr3_aa: ASSKDSSSQY
j_call: TRBJ1-1; v_call: TRBV29-1; clone_size: NA; cdr3_aa: SVDPQRMNTEAF
j_call: TRBJ2-1; v_call: TRBV27; clone_size: NA; cdr3_aa: ASSYETSTYNEQF
j_call: TRBJ2-7; v_call: TRBV4-2; clone_size: NA; cdr3_aa: ASSQAYSYEQY
j_call: TRBJ2-3; v_call: TRBV11-3; clone_size: NA; cdr3_aa: ASSSFSGLDTQY
j_call: TRBJ1-1; v_call: TRBV18; clone_size: NA; cdr3_aa: ASSPRRPTEAF
j_call: TRBJ2-3; v_call: TRBV2; clone_size: medium-sized; cdr3_aa: ASSEILGTDTQY
j_call: TRBJ2-5; v_call: TRBV27; clone_size: NA; cdr3_aa: ASSYRPRGVQETQY
j_call: TRBJ2-7; v_call: TRBV19; clone_size: once; cdr3_aa: ASKPGPAYEQY
j_call: TRBJ1-2; v_call: TRBV15; clone_size: NA; cdr3_aa: ATSDRGDYGYT
j_call: TRBJ2-1; v_call: TRBV6-5; clone_size: NA; cdr3_aa: ASRSPGEYNEQF
j_call: TRBJ1-1; v_call: TRBV2; clone_size: NA; cdr3_aa: ASSVTGGNTEAF
j_call: TRBJ1-1; v_call: TRBV7-9; clone_size: NA; cdr3_aa: ASKKPGVGAF
j_call: TRBJ1-2; v_call: TRBV7-6; clone_size: few; cdr3_aa: ASSLSGSGYT
j_call: TRBJ2-2; v_call: TRBV10-3; clone_size: NA; cdr3_aa: AIQGTDTGELF
j_call: TRBJ1-4; v_call: TRBV28; clone_size: NA; cdr3_aa: ASSLSRGATNEKLF
j_call: TRBJ1-4; v_call: TRBV4-2; clone_size: NA; cdr3_aa: ASSQEGNRGANEKLF
j_call: TRBJ1-5; v_call: TRBV6-1; clone_size: NA; cdr3_aa: ASSVDLGNQPQH
j_call: TRBJ2-7; v_call: TRBV5-1; clone_size: NA; cdr3_aa: ASTGLAGGPGNEQY